This T cell receptor (beta chain) was captured in a study of cytomegalovirus exposure and HLA in healthy donors (dated by TCRdb to 2016 to 2017). A note on the overall study: According to an earlier analysis of several hundred of the donors, some 170 million T cells yielded roughly 110 million unique TCR beta sequences and more than 250 Gb of sequence data. Across some 400 genotyped donors of the cohort, an average of about 220,000 unique TCR beta nucleotide sequences per donor were sequenced, and 15% to 20% of those sequences were non-productive. The study profiled the T cell repertoires of hundreds of subjects by immunosequencing and related them to cytomegalovirus serostatus. In an earlier analysis of over 550 of the donors, high-throughput TCR beta sequencing was used to judge whether each TCR beta V gene segment behaved as functional or pseudogenic. The later analysis used no new phenotypic data to find candidate immune exposures, relying instead on TCR beta sequences and their occurrence across donors. The genetic ancestry cluster associated with self-reported Caucasian donors included 70% to 85% of the roughly 410 genotyped donors. To predict cytomegalovirus infection status, the study combined high-throughput TCR immunosequencing, statistical association of individual TCRs with disease status, and machine learning. HLA typing covered class I and class II loci at four-digit resolution. An early release that covered approximately 600 HLA-typed donors contained 250 to 350 gigabases of sequencing data and roughly 84 million unique TCR sequences. About five DR-DQ haplotypes were handled as single units for association and clustering because linkage in the cohort was strong. The aim of the study was to test whether cataloging public T cell receptors could identify signatures of past pathogen exposure. The number of typed donors differed by locus: about 620-630 for A, B, C, DRB1 and DQB1; 500 to 550 for DQA1; 606 for DPA1; and around 470 for DPB1. In a later genetic analysis, genome-wide SNP genotypes for about three fifths of the roughly 670 donors were used, and that subset was treated as a discovery cohort. Alongside the repertoire data, information on donor age, sex, ethnicity and CMV serostatus was compiled. Every repertoire in the discovery cohort had been generated on one and the same sequencing platform. To study patterns of TCR occurrence, a later analysis re-analyzed previously published TCR beta repertoires from 700 or so donors and added high-resolution HLA genotyping. Along with the approximately 700-subject first cohort, a separate validation cohort of around 110 different subjects was used. Here is what the overall study found, with its caveats: A further reported finding was that TCR beta sequences accurately predicted the HLA-A and HLA-B alleles for most subjects in the first cohort. A later analysis associated 15,000 to 20,000 TCR beta sequences with specific HLA alleles at a false discovery rate of 0.05. A cluster of highly shared sequence variants was judged likely to be a technical artifact of the sequencing pipeline. In an earlier analysis of roughly 500 of the donors, most TCR beta V segments appeared in productive rearrangements about 90% or about 30% of the time, broadly matching IMGT annotations. In a later analysis, the rate of TCR association differed among HLA loci, with DRB1 alleles having the most associated TCRs and HLA-C alleles having the fewest. This cohort had only TCR beta chains sequenced, and the lack of alpha or paired-chain data limited which features could be detected. Across donors, most TCR sequences were observed very rarely, whereas some public TCRs were present in many individuals. The study gave a list of under 200 TCR beta chains associated with cytomegalovirus. According to the authors, the approach could potentially be generalized to other disease states and immunological phenotypes. Immune exposure information for the cohort was limited to CMV serostatus. According to a later genetic analysis, donors in an Asian-associated ancestry cluster had fewer N-insertions in productive TCRs than the approximately 630-donor mean. A later genetic analysis associated a missense DCLRE1C variant with V-gene and J-gene trimming of TCR beta chains, and an independent cohort replicated the association. Several of the top co-occurrence clusters appeared to be linked to parvovirus B19, influenza, CMV and Epstein-Barr virus, according to a later analysis. Sequencing depth was assumed to be roughly uniform across donors in the presence/absence analyses, though that assumption may not hold. Compared with equally common non-associated chains, HLA-associated TCR beta chains in a later analysis were more clonally expanded and had lower generation probabilities. Some IMGT-functional V segments, including TRBV6-2 and TRBV6-3, could not be distinguished by the 87-base-pair reads and were therefore excluded. Because some donors lacked HLA typing at each locus, the association tests relied only on the typed subset. Strong co-occurrence of HLA alleles, especially DR and DQ, made assigning TCR associations to individual alleles difficult. Because counts were too low, roughly 16 rarely observed V segments, including chromosome 9 orphons, were excluded from the earlier analysis of some 540 of the donors. Linkage disequilibrium might explain the correlated functional status among segregating V segments, but an unknown experimental factor could not be ruled out. Most CMV-associated TCR beta chains appeared to be HLA-restricted in a later analysis, and the HLA associations seemed to be driven largely by CMV exposure. In vitro tests confirmed that three of the cytomegalovirus-associated TCR beta chains recognize cytomegalovirus antigens. In both the original and validation cohorts, the classifier was reported to diagnose cytomegalovirus status with high specificity and sensitivity.

The method behind the library was the immunoSEQ multiplex PCR assay. The multiplex PCR relied on a mix of 60 forward primers for TCR Vbeta segments and 13 reverse primers for TCR Jbeta segments. Amplification of the CDR3 region of rearranged TCR beta genes was performed with a multiplex PCR assay on genomic DNA. The Illumina HiSeq System was used to sequence the amplified TCR beta libraries as 87-base-pair reads. In the original analysis: Across the 670 or so repertoires, a later analysis counted roughly 77 million unique TCR beta chains, some 11 million of which were shared by at least two donors. Raw reads were error-corrected and collapsed into unique sequences by a nearest-neighbor algorithm in which closely related sequences were merged to remove PCR and sequencing errors. V, D and J gene segments were assigned by aligning CDR3 sequences to IMGT reference sequences. For a sequence to be retained, at least a six-nucleotide match to both a V gene segment and a J gene segment was required. Rearrangements were classified as productive when the CDR3 lacked stop codons and remained in frame with V and J, and all other rearrangements were classified as non-productive. CDR3 was defined by IMGT convention, running from the second conserved V-encoded cysteine to the conserved J-encoded phenylalanine. Sequences without an unambiguous match to a single V gene segment were excluded from the earlier analysis of several hundred of the donors. In an earlier analysis of approximately 610 of the donors, V segments were called functional above 56.7% productive rearrangements and were called segregating when the between-donor standard deviation exceeded 5%. To diagnose cytomegalovirus status from the catalog of TCR beta chain sequences, a statistical classification framework was built. In a later analysis, TCR nucleotide sequences were compared against IMGT/GENE-DB human TR gene sequences so that V and J genes could be assigned. Using the TCRdist pipeline, a later analysis assigned CDR3 sequences along with most-parsimonious VDJ recombination scenarios. In a later analysis, every TCR beta chain was defined by the combination of its CDR3 amino acid sequence and its V-gene family, and reads without a unique V-gene family were dropped. A later analysis removed several hundred highly shared, low-generation-probability nucleotide sequences to deal with suspected cross-contamination and a sequencing artifact. A later analysis calculated a clonal expansion index for each public chain from normalized within-repertoire ranks of inferred template counts. In a later analysis, generation probabilities were computed with a VDJ recombination model fitted to out-of-frame rearrangements, and the resulting probabilities were checked against IGoR. In a later analysis, TCR-TCR, TCR-HLA and TCR-CMV co-occurrence was scored with hypergeometric tests, and a repertoire-size bias correction was applied to TCR pairs. A later analysis estimated false discovery rates by permuting HLA or CMV assignments 20 times. In a later analysis, co-occurring TCRs were grouped using DBSCAN, with TCRdist sequence similarity added in when clustering inside HLA-allele-positive subsets. Co-occurrence clustering excluded repertoires with fewer than 30,000 or more than 120,000 public chains, plus five with anomalous nucleotide sharing. TCRdb took over this immuneACCESS table, retaining in-frame rearrangements with V and J assigned. Such tables are incomplete; in checked studies, under half of the missing clones stem from an unresolved V gene, and the remainder is unexplained. V, J and clone size derive from that table, while D and trimming were established from the DNA sequence. Counted in this sample were 150,000 to 160,000 clones; around 82% of them appeared once. The ten largest clones capture under 8.5% of the sample.

About this clone: No antigen is known for it. Per-base quality was not reported, and no clone a single base away is much larger than it.

The cohort comprised approximately 700 healthy bone marrow donors. At the time of sampling, all cohort members were nominally healthy, though unrecorded immune exposures were likely present. The donor was CMV seropositive and was included in the group of 300 or so seropositive cohort members. Every donor gave a peripheral blood sample, and the peripheral blood mononuclear cells from that sample were used for TCR beta sequencing. The Qiagen DNeasy Blood Extraction Kit was used to extract genomic DNA from the blood cell samples. Spanning cysteine to phenylalanine, the CDR3 consists of 15 amino acids. CDR3 DNA only is kept here, 45 bases in frame from base 1. Unmatched junction bases come to 6, with V trimmed by 1 base and J by 9 bases. The germline V gene encodes CDR1 MNHEY and CDR2 SMNVEV (reference sequence).

Sample: PBMCs. The chain is made from TRBV27 and TRBJ2-1, with 10 bases in between that match TRBD2. The origin of this receptor is a woman aged 45-65 years in good health and CMV-seropositive. The CDR3 loop reads CASSLFSGGAGEQFF. In nucleotide form, the sequence is TGTGCCAGCAGTTTATTCAGCGGGGGGGCCGGTGAGCAGTTCTTC.